What follows describes a single T cell receptor beta chain. Random-hexamer reverse transcription was applied to about 0.5 to 1 ug RNA. The immunoSEQ assay covered 54 Vbeta and 13 Jbeta segments for CDR3. TCRdb re-analysed the immunoSEQ multiplex PCR reads in MiXCR, keeping a single row per CDR3 protein. The sample has over 100,000 distinct CDR3 sequences; roughly 94% are singletons. This sample was included in a study of CD8 T cells in Susac syndrome. The overall study: Active disease was present in over five of the sequenced Susac syndrome patients, and remission in eight.

The authors sequenced TCR beta from blood CD8+ and CD4+ T cells. Purification of the CD8+ and CD4+ T cells relied on negative isolation, and TEMRA cells underwent FACS enrichment. This CDR3 has 17 residues. CDR1 MGHRA and CDR2 YSYEKL come from the germline V gene. Trimming left V 0 bases short and J 7 bases short, with 16 bases between. The chain is built from TRBV4-1 and TRBJ1-6; the D is unclear. This receptor was identified in a human donor with Susac syndrome. What was sequenced was CD8+ T cells from PBMCs. CDR3 loop: CASSQDIRLGGNSPLHF. CDR3 DNA: TGCGCCAGCAGCCAAGATATCCGACTAGGCGGGAATTCACCCCTCCACTTT.